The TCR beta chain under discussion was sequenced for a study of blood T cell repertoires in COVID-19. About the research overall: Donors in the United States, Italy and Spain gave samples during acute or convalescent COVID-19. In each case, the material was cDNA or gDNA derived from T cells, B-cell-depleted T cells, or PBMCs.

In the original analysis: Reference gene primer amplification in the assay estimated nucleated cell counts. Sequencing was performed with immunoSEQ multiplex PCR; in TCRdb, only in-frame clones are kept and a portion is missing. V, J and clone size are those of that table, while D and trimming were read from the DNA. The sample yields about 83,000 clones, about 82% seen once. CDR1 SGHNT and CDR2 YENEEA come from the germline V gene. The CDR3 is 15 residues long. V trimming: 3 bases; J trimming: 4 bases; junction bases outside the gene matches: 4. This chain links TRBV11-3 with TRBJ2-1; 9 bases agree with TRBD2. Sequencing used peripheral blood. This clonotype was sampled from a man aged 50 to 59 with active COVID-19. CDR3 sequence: CASSFKSGGYNEQFF. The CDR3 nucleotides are TGTGCCAGCAGCTTCAAAAGCGGGGGGTACAATGAGCAGTTCTTC.